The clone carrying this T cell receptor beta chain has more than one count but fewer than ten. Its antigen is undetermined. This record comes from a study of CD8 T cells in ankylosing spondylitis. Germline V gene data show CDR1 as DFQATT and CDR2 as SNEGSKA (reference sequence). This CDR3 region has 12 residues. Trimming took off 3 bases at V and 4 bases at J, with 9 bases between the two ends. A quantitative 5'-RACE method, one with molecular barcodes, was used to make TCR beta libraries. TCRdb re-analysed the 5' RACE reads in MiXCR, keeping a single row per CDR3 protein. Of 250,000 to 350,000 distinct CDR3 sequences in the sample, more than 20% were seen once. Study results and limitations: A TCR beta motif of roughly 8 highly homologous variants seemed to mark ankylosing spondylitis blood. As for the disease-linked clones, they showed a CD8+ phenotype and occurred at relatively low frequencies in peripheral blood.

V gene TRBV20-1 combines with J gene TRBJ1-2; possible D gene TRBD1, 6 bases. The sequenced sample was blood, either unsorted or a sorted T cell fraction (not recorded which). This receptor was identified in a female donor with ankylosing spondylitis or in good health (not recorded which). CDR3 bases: TGCAGTGCTAGTGTGGGGGCCTATGGCTACACCTTC. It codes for CSASVGAYGYTF.